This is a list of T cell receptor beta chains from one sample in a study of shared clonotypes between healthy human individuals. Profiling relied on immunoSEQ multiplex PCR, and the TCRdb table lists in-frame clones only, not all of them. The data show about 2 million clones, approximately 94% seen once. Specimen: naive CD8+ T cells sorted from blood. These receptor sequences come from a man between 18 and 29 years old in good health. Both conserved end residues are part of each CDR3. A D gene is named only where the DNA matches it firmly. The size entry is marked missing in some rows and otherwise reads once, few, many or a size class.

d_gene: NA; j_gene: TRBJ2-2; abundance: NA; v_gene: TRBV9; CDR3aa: CASSVSSANTGELFF; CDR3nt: TGTGCCAGCAGCGTGAGTAGCGCGAACACCGGGGAGCTGTTTTTT
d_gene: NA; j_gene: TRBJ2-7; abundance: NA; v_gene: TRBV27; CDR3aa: CASSLTGPGEQYF; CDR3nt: TGTGCCAGCAGTCTGACAGGCCCGGGCGAGCAGTACTTC
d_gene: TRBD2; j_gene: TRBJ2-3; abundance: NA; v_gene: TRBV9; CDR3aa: CASNRGGLRDTQYF; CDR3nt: TGTGCCAGCAACCGGGGGGGCCTTAGAGATACGCAGTATTTT
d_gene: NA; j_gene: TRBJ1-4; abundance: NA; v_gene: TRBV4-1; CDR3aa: CASSQRQALNEKLFF; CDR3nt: TGCGCCAGCAGCCAGAGACAGGCCCTTAATGAAAAACTGTTTTTT
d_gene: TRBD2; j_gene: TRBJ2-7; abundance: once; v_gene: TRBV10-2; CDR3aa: CASSAGRGGSYEQYF; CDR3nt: TGCGCCAGCAGTGCGGGGCGGGGGGGTTCCTACGAGCAGTACTTC
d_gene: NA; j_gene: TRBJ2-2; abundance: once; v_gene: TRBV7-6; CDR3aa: CASSLGVGANTGELFF; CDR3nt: TGTGCCAGCAGCTTAGGGGTAGGGGCGAACACCGGGGAGCTGTTTTTT
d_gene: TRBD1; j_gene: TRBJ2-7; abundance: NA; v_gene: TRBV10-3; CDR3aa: CAISEPGQGYHEQYF; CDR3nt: TGTGCCATCAGTGAACCGGGACAGGGTTACCACGAGCAGTACTTC
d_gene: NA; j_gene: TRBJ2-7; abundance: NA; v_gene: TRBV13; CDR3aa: CASSFPGLSYEQYF; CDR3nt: TGTGCCAGCAGCTTTCCGGGATTATCCTACGAGCAGTACTTC
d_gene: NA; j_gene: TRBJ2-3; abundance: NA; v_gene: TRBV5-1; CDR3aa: CASSLVGDGDTQYF; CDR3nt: TGCGCCAGCAGCTTGGTGGGGGATGGAGATACGCAGTATTTT
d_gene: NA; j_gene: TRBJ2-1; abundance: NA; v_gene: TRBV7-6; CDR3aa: CASSSGINNEQFF; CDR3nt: TGTGCCAGCAGCTCGGGGATTAACAATGAGCAGTTCTTC
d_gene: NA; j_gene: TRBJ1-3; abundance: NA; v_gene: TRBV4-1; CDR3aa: CASSQDPDETIYF; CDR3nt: TGCGCCAGCAGCCAAGATCCGGACGAGACCATATATTTT
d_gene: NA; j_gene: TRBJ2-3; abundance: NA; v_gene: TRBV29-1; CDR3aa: CSVESDKRTDTQYF; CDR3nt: TGCAGCGTTGAATCCGACAAGCGCACAGATACGCAGTATTTT
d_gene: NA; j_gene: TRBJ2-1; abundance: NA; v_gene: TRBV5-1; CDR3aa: CASAWGESSYNEQFF; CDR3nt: TGCGCCAGCGCCTGGGGAGAAAGCTCCTACAATGAGCAGTTCTTC
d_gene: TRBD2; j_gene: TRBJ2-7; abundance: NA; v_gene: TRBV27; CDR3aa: CASSHGLAGEQYF; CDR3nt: TGTGCCAGCAGTCACGGACTAGCGGGTGAGCAGTACTTC
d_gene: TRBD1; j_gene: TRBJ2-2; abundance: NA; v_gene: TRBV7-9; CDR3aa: CASSPSPGQSNTGELFF; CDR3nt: TGTGCCAGCAGCCCCTCTCCGGGACAGTCGAACACCGGGGAGCTGTTTTTT
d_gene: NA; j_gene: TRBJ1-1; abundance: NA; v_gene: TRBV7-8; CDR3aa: CASSFPEGGIEAFF; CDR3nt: TGTGCCAGCAGCTTTCCCGAGGGGGGAATTGAAGCTTTCTTT
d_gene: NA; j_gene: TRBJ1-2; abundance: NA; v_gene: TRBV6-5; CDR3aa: CASRGVTGEGYTF; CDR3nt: TGTGCCAGTCGGGGGGTAACAGGAGAAGGCTACACCTTC
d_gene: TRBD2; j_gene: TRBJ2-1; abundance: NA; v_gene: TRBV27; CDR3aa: CASSSMTSGRNNEQFF; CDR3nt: TGTGCCAGCAGTTCAATGACTAGCGGGAGGAATAATGAGCAGTTCTTC
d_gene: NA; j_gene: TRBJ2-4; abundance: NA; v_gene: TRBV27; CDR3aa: CASPIGDLDKNIQYF; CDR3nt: TGTGCCAGTCCCATTGGGGATTTGGACAAAAACATTCAGTACTTC
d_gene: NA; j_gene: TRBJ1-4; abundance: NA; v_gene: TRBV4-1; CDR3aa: CASSPEGVGEKLFF; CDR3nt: TGCGCCAGCAGCCCTGAGGGGGTTGGTGAAAAACTGTTTTTT
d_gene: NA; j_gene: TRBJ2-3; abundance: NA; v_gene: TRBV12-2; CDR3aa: CASRSPTSGSADTQYF; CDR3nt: TGCGCAAGTCGCTCCCCGACTAGCGGGAGCGCAGATACGCAGTATTTT
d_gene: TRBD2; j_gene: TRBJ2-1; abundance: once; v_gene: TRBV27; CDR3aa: CASSLLLAGGISYNEQFF; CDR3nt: TGTGCCAGCAGTTTACTACTAGCGGGAGGGATCTCCTACAATGAGCAGTTCTTC
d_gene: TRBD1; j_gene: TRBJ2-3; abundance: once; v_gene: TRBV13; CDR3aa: CASSSLTGVITDTQYF; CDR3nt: TGTGCCAGCAGCTCCCTTACAGGGGTCATCACAGATACGCAGTATTTT
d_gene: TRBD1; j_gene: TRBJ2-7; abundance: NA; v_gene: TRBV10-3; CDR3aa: CAIKTTGQGEQYF; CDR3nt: TGTGCCATCAAAACGACAGGGCAAGGGGAGCAGTACTTC
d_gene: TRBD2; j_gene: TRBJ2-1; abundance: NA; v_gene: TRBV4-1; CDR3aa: CASSQESGANEQFF; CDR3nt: TGCGCCAGCAGCCAAGAAAGCGGGGCGAATGAGCAGTTCTTC
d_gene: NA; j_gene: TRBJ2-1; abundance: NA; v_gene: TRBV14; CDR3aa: CASSQSGWGLGGNEQFF; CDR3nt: TGTGCCAGCAGCCAGTCAGGGTGGGGGCTCGGTGGCAATGAGCAGTTCTTC
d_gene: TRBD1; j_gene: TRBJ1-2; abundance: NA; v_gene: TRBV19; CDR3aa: CASSIMSDRGYDYGYTF; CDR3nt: TGTGCCAGTAGTATTATGTCGGACAGGGGTTACGACTATGGCTACACCTTC
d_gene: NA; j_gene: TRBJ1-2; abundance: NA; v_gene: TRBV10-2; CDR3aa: CASSEPPSGAAGYTF; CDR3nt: TGCGCCAGCAGTGAGCCTCCTTCAGGGGCTGCTGGCTACACCTTC
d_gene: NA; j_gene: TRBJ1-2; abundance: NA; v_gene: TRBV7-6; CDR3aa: CASSLNLVPGDGYTF; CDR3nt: TGTGCCAGCAGCTTAAACCTAGTTCCAGGGGATGGCTACACCTTC
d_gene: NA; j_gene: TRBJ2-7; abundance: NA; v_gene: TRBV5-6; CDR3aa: CASSDTGSSYEQYF; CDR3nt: TGTGCCAGCAGCGATACAGGGAGCTCCTACGAGCAGTACTTC
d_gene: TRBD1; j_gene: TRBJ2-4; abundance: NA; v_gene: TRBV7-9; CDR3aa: CASSSTGVLTKNIQYF; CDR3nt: TGTGCCAGCAGCTCGACAGGGGTTTTAACCAAAAACATTCAGTACTTC
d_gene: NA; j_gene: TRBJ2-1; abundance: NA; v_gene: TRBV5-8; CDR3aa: CASSLEGNEQFF; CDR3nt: TGTGCCAGCAGCTTGGAAGGTAATGAGCAGTTCTTC
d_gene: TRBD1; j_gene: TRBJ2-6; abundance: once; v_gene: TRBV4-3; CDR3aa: CASSHEKTGNTNVLTF; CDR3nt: TGCGCCAGCAGCCACGAGAAGACAGGGAACACCAACGTCCTGACTTTC
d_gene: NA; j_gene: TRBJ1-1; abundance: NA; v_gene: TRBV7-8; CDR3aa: CASSLRLGSEAFF; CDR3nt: TGTGCCAGCAGCTTGCGGTTGGGGTCCGAAGCTTTCTTT
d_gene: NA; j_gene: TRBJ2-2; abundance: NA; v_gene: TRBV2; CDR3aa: CASSVPELEYSTGELFF; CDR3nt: TGTGCCAGCAGTGTGCCGGAACTAGAGTACAGCACCGGGGAGCTGTTTTTT
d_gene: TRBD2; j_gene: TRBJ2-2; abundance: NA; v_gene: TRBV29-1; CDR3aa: CSVEASGSAGELFF; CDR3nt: TGCAGCGTTGAAGCTAGCGGGAGTGCCGGGGAGCTGTTTTTT
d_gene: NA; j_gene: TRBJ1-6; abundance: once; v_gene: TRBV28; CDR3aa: CASLGSYNSPLHF; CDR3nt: TGTGCCAGCCTCGGCTCCTATAATTCACCCCTCCACTTT
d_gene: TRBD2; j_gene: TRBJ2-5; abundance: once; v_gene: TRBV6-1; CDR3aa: CASSEGLAGDPQETQYF; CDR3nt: TGTGCCAGCAGTGAAGGACTAGCGGGGGACCCCCAAGAGACCCAGTACTTC
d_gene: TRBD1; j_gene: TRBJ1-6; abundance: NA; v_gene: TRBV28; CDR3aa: CASLAAGTGSSYNSPLHF; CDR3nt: TGTGCCTCTCTAGCAGCCGGGACAGGGAGTAGTTATAATTCACCCCTCCACTTT
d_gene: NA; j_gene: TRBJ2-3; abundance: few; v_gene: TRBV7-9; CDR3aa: CASSRYTDTQYF; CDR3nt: TGTGCCAGCAGCCGTTACACAGATACGCAGTATTTT
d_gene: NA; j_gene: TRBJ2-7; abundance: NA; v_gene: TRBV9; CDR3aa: CASSVGDMTGRYEQYF; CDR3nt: TGTGCCAGCAGCGTAGGAGACATGACAGGGAGGTACGAGCAGTACTTC
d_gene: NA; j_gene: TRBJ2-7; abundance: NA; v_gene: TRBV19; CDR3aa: CASSSGIQGYEQYF; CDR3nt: TGTGCCAGTAGTAGTGGGATTCAGGGATACGAGCAGTACTTC
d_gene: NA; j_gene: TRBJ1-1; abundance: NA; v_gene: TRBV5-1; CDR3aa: CASSTVTANTEAFF; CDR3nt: TGCGCCAGCTCGACCGTAACCGCGAACACTGAAGCTTTCTTT
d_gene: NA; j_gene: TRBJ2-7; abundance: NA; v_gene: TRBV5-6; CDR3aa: CASSTDGQAADASSYEQYF; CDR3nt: TGTGCCAGCAGCACCGACGGACAAGCGGCAGATGCGAGCTCCTACGAGCAGTACTTC
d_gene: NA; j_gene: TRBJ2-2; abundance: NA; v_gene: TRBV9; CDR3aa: CASTAENTGELFF; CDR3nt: TGTGCCTCAACCGCGGAGAACACCGGGGAGCTGTTTTTT
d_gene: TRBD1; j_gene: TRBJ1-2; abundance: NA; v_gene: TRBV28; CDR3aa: CASSLQGGQGFNTF; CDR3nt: TGTGCCAGCAGTCTCCAAGGGGGACAGGGGTTTAATACCTTC
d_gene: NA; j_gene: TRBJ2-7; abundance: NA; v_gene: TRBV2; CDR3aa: CASSPQPGVTAYEQYF; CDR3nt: TGTGCCAGCAGCCCCCAACCGGGGGTCACCGCCTACGAGCAGTACTTC
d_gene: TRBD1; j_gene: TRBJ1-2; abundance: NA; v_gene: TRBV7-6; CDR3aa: CASSPGQGGYGYTF; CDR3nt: TGTGCCAGCAGCCCGGGACAGGGGGGCTATGGCTACACCTTC
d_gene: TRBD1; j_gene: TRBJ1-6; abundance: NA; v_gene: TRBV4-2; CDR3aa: CASSPDGTGGIRGSYNSPLHF; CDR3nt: TGTGCCAGCAGCCCAGATGGAACAGGGGGCATTAGGGGCTCCTATAATTCACCCCTCCACTTT
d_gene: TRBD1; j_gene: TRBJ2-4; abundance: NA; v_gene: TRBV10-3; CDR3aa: CAIWDRDYPLAKNIQYF; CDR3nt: TGTGCCATCTGGGACAGGGATTACCCACTAGCCAAAAACATTCAGTACTTC
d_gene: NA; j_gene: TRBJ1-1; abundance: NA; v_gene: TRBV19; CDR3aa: CASRTLGGEAFF; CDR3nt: TGTGCCAGTAGGACCTTGGGGGGCGAAGCTTTCTTT
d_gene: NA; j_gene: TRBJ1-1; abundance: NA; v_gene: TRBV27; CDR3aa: CASRVDIYTEAFF; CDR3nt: TGTGCCAGCAGGGTGGACATTTACACTGAAGCTTTCTTT
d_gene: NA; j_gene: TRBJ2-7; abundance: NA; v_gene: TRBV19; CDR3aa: CASSSYRDRSSYEQYF; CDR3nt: TGTGCCAGTAGTTCGTACCGGGACCGCAGCTCCTACGAGCAGTACTTC